This T cell receptor beta chain was documented in a study of regulatory T cells in long-lasting Graves disease. Study-wide results and caveats: Accuracy may have suffered from the small sample size. Persistent Graves' disease cases displayed lower TCR diversity than newly diagnosed ones. Fewer public clonotypes were shared by new patients (roughly 970) than by persistent patients (roughly 2,600).

Time point noted: persistent/refractory GD, antithyroid drugs over 5 years with positive TRAb. PBMC-extracted RNA yielded the TCR library. The TCR beta library used iRepertoire HTBI primers with Arm-PCR amplification of CDR3. TCRdb re-derived calls from the multiplex PCR reads in MiXCR, one entry per CDR3 protein. The table shows approximately 440,000 distinct CDR3 sequences, with less than 25% occurring only once. The CDR3 runs to 16 residues. In germline, CDR1 is SEHNR, CDR2 FQNEAQ (reference sequence). Trimming cost V 5 bases and J 7 bases; bases outside gene matches: 14. This clonotype was seen more than once but under ten times. Its matching antigen is unknown.

The sequences come from peripheral blood mononuclear cells (PBMCs), collected when the disease was refractory, from a patient treated with antithyroid drugs. This sequence was found in a female donor with Graves disease. The V gene is TRBV7-9, the J gene TRBJ1-2, with 9 positions matching TRBD1. CDR3 sequence: CASSNDKPGQGRGYTF. The CDR3 DNA follows: TGTGCCAGCAGCAACGATAAACCGGGACAGGGACGTGGCTACACCTTC.